This TCR beta chain was recorded in a study of neurological immune-mediated disorders. The CDR3 length is 15 residues. The germline V gene encodes CDR1 SGHRS and CDR2 YFSETQ. With 10-nucleotide random UMIs, 5'RACE was used to make the cDNA. TCRdb analysed the 5' RACE reads with MiXCR anew, one entry per CDR3 protein. The table records 20,000 to 25,000 distinct CDR3 sequences, about 10% of them present only once. Study conclusions and caveats: The most TCR clonal expansion was seen in HTLV-1-associated myelopathy, and the least was seen in multiple sclerosis, which fell below healthy controls. Among expanded clones, no CDR3 amino acid sequences were shared across subjects, a pattern suggesting private repertoires in all groups.

As concerns this clonotype: Its antigen is still unknown. At one end the junction does not follow the germline gene, possibly because of a read error.

The source material was PBMCs. V gene TRBV5-1 combines with J gene TRBJ2-7; the D gene is possibly TRBD1 (6 bases). This TCR derives from a woman in her fifties or sixties with HTLV-1-associated myelopathy (HAM/TSP). The CDR3 nucleotides read TGCGCCAGCAGCTTGATGGACAGCCGCTCCCACGAGCAGTACTTC. Protein sequence: CASSLMDSRSHEQYF.